This T cell receptor (beta chain) was documented in a study of OX40 agonist ivuxolimab in advanced cancers. For the study at large: The patients received agonistic anti-OX40 (CD134) antibody ivuxolimab. Participants could have had prior anti-PD-1, anti-PD-L1 or anti-CTLA-4 therapy, and approximately 40% had some.

The table came from immunoSEQ multiplex PCR; TCRdb's copy has only in-frame clones and leaves some out. The sample has about 32,000 clones, 75% to 85% seen once. The CDR3 is 15 residues long. With 5 bases removed from V and 2 bases from J, the gap between germline ends came to 16 bases. CDR1 is GTSNPN and CDR2 is SVGIG in the germline V gene (reference sequence). Whole-study findings and limits: The average count of expanded clones was higher among CD8+ T cells than among CD4+. CD4+ and CD8+ blood T cells expanded clonally by week 6 at 0.1 to 3.0 mg/kg.

Regarding this clone: Its cognate antigen is unknown.

The source is an adult with an advanced solid tumor such as melanoma, head and neck, liver or kidney cancer. The J gene is TRBJ1-3, the V gene TRBV30; D may be TRBD1 (5 bases). The sample was CD4+ or CD8+ T cells sorted from blood, taken in a trial of the OX40 agonist ivuxolimab. The CDR3: CAWARAGHTGNTIYF. CDR3 nucleotide sequence: TGTGCCTGGGCCCGGGCAGGGCATACTGGAAACACCATATATTTT.